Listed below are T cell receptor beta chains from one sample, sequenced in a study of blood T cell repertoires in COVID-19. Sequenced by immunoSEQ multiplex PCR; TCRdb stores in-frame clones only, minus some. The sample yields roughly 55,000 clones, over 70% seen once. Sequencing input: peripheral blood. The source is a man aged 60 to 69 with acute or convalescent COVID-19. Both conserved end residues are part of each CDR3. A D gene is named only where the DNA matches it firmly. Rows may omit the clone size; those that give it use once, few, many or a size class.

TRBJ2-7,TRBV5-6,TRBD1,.,CASSAATGSYEQYF,TGTGCCAGCAGCGCCGCGACAGGGAGCTACGAGCAGTACTTC
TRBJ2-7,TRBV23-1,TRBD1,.,CASSLGQGQVGSYEQYF,TGCGCCAGCAGTCTGGGACAGGGACAAGTAGGGTCCTACGAGCAGTACTTC
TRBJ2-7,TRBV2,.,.,CASSPDYEQYF,TGTGCCAGCAGTCCAGACTACGAGCAGTACTTC
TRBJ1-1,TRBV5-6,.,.,CASSLLAATEAFF,TGTGCCAGCAGCTTGTTAGCGGCCACTGAAGCTTTCTTT
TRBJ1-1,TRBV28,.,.,CASRVIWSTEAFF,TGTGCCAGCAGGGTCATCTGGAGCACTGAAGCTTTCTTT
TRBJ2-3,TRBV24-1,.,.,CATSDPGLTDTQYF,TGTGCCACCAGTGACCCGGGACTTACAGATACGCAGTATTTT
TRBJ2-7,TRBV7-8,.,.,CASSLAVGWDFYEQYF,TGTGCCAGCAGCTTAGCCGTCGGATGGGACTTCTACGAGCAGTACTTC
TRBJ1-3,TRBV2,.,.,CASSRGSGNTIYF,TGTGCCAGCAGTAGGGGATCGGGAAACACCATATATTTT
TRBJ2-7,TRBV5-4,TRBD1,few,CASSFGTVSSYEQYF,TGTGCCAGCAGCTTCGGGACAGTGAGCTCCTACGAGCAGTACTTC
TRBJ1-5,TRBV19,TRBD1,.,CASSIGSGGGQPQHF,TGTGCCAGTAGTATAGGGTCAGGGGGCGGTCAGCCCCAGCATTTT
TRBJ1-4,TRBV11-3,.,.,CASSLTGGEKLFF,TGTGCCAGCAGCTTAACGGGAGGGGAAAAACTGTTTTTT
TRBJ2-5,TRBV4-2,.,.,CASSLLRADETQYF,TGTGCCAGCAGCCTTTTGCGGGCCGATGAGACCCAGTACTTC